This T cell receptor beta chain was found in a study of identical twins' blood T cells. General study points: Abundant TCRbeta CDR3s overlapped more between twins than with unrelated donors.

Libraries were made from RNA as TCR cDNA, using a modified protocol. TCRdb used MiXCR to reprocess the 5' RACE reads, holding one entry per CDR3 protein. This sample carries hundreds of thousands of distinct CDR3 sequences, more than 25% of them seen once, and the ten largest clones take around 5.6%. For this clonotype: Its antigen is unknown.

The three twin pairs were reared together, likely meeting the same infections. The sample comprised PBMCs. The receptor was derived from a woman between 18 and 50 years old in good health.

This CDR3 is CASSHDLTYYNEQFF. CDR3 nucleotide sequence: TGTGCCAGCAGTCACGACCTGACGTACTACAATGAGCAGTTCTTC. The chain combines TRBV11-2 with TRBJ2-1; D is unclear. V lost 6 bases, J lost 3 bases, and 15 bases lay in between. The CDR3 consists of 15 residues. Germline lookup yields CDR1 SGHAT and CDR2 FQNNGV.